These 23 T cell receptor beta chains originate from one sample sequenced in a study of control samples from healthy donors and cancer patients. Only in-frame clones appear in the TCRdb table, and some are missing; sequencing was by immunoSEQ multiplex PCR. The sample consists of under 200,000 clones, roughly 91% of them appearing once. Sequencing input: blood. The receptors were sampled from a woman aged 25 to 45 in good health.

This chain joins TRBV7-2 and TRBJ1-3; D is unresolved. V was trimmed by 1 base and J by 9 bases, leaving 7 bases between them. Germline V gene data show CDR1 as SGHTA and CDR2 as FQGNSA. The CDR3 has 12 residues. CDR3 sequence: CASSLEGITIYF. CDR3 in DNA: TGTGCCAGCAGCTTAGAAGGGATCACCATATATTTT.

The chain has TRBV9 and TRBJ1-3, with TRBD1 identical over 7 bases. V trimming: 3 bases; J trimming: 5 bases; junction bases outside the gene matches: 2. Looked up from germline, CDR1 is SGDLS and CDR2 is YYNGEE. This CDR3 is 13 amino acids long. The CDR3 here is CASSGQGRNTIYF. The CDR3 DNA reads TGTGCCAGCAGCGGACAGGGACGAAACACCATATATTTT.

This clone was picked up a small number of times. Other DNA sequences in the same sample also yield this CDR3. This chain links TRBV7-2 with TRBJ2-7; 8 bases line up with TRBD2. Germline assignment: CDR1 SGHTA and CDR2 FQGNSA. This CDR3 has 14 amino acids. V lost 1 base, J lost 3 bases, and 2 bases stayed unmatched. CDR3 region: CASSLGGGLYEQYF. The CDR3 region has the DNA TGTGCCAGCAGCTTAGGCGGGGGGCTCTACGAGCAGTACTTC.

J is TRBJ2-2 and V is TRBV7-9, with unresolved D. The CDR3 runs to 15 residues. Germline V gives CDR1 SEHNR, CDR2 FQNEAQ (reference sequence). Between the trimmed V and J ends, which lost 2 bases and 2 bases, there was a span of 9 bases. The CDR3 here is CASSLPGTNTGELFF. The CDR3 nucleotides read TGTGCCAGCAGCTTACCCGGCACAAACACCGGGGAGCTGTTTTTT. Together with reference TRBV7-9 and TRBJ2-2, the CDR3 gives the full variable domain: DTGVSQNPRHKITKRGQNVTFRCDPISEHNRLYWYRQTLGQGPEFLTYFQNEAQLEKSRLLSDRFSAERPKGSFSTLEIQRTEQGDSAMYLCASSLPGTNTGELFFGEGSRLTVL.

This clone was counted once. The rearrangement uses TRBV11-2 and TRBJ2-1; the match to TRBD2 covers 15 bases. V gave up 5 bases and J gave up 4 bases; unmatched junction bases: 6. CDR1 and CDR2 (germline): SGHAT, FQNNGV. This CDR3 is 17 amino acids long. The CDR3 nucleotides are TGTGCCAGCAGCAAGAGGACTAGCGGGGGGGCTTACAATGAGCAGTTCTTC. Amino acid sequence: CASSKRTSGGAYNEQFF.

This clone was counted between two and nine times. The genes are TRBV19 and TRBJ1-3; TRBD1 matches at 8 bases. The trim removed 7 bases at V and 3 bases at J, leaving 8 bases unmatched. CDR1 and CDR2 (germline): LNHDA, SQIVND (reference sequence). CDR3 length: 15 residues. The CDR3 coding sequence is TGTGCCAGTATTCCAGCAGGGGGCTTTGGAAACACCATATATTTT. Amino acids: CASIPAGGFGNTIYF.

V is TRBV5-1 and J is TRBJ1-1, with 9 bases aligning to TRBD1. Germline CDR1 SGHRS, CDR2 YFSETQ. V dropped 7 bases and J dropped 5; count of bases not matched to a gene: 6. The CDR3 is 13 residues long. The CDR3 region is CASGDRVRTEAFF. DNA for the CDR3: TGCGCCAGCGGGGACAGGGTGAGGACTGAAGCTTTCTTT.

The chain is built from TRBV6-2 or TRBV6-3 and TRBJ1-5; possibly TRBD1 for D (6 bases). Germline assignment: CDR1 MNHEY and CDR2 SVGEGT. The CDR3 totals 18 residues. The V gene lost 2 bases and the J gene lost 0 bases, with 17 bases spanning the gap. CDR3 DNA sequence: TGTGCCAGCAGTTACGGCAGGGGAGGGCTATATAGCAATCAGCCCCAGCATTTT. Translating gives CASSYGRGGLYSNQPQHF.

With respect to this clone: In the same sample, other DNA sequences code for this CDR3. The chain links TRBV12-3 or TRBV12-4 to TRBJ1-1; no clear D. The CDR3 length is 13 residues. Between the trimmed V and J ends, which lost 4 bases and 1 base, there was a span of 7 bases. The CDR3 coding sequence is TGTGCCAGCAGTTCCCGACAGAACACTGAAGCTTTCTTT. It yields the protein CASSSRQNTEAFF.

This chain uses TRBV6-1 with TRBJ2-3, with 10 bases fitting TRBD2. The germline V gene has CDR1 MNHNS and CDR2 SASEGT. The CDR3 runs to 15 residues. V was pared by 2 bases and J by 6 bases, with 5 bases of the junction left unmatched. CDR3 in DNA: TGTGCCAGCAGTGAAATCCTAGCGGGAGCGGATACGCAGTATTTT. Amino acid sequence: CASSEILAGADTQYF.

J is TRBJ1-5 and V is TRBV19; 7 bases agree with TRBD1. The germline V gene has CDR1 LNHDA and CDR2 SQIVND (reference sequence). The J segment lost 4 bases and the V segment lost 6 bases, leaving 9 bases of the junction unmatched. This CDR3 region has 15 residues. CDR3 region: CASRITGARNQPQHF. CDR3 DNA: TGTGCCAGTAGGATCACAGGGGCCAGAAATCAGCCCCAGCATTTT.

CDR3 sequence reads: CASSFVHTEAFF. CDR3 in DNA: TGTGCCAGCAGCTTCGTCCACACTGAAGCTTTCTTT. The rearrangement links TRBV7-9 to TRBJ1-1; D not certain. Trimming cost V 3 bases and J 3 bases, with 5 bases left between them. Germline V lookup: CDR1 SEHNR, CDR2 FQNEAQ (reference sequence). The CDR3 has 12 amino acids. The full variable domain, in which reference TRBV7-9 and TRBJ1-1 provide the parts outside the CDR3, is DTGVSQNPRHKITKRGQNVTFRCDPISEHNRLYWYRQTLGQGPEFLTYFQNEAQLEKSRLLSDRFSAERPKGSFSTLEIQRTEQGDSAMYLCASSFVHTEAFFGQGTRLTVV.

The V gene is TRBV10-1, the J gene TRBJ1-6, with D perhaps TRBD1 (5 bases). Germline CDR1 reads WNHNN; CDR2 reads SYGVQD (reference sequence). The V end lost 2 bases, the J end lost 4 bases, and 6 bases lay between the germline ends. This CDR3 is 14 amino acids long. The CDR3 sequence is CASSEGGYNSPLHF. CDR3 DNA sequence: TGCGCCAGCAGTGAGGGGGGATATAATTCACCCCTCCACTTT.

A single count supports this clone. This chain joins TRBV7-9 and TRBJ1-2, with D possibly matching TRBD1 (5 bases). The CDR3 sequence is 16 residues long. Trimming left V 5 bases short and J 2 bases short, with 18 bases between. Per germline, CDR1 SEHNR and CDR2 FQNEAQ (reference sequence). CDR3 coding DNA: TGTGCCAGCAGCCAGGTAGGGACGAGAGAGAACTATGGCTACACCTTC. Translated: CASSQVGTRENYGYTF.

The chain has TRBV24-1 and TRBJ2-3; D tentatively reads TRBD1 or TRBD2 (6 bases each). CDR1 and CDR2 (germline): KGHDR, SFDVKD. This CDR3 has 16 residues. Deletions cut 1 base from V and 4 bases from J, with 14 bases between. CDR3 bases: TGTGCCACCAGTGATTTCGGAGGGGGAGGTTCAGATACGCAGTATTTT. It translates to CATSDFGGGGSDTQYF.

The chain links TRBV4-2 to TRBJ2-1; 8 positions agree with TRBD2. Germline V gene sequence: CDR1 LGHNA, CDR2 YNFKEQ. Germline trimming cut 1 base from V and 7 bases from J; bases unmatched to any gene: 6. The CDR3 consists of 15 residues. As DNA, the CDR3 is TGTGCCAGCAGCCAAGGGACTAGCTTCGAGAATGAGCAGTTCTTC. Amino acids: CASSQGTSFENEQFF.

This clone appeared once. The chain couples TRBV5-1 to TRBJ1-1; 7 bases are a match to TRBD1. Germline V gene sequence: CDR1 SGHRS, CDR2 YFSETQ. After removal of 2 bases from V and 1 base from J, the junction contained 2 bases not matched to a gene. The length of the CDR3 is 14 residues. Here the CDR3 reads CASSFTGANTEAFF. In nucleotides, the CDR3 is TGCGCCAGCAGCTTCACAGGGGCGAACACTGAAGCTTTCTTT.

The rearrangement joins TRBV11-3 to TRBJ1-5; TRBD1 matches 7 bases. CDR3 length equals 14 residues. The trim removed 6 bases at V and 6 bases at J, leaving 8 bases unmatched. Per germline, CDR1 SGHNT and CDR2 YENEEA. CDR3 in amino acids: CASRPRQGCQPQHF. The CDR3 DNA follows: TGTGCCAGCAGACCCCGACAGGGCTGTCAGCCCCAGCATTTT.

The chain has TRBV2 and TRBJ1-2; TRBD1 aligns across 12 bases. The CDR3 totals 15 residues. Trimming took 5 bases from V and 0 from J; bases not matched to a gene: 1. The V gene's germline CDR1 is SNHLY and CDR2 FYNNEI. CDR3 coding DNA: TGTGCCAGCAGTCGGGACAGGGGGCCTAACTATGGCTACACCTTC. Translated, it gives CASSRDRGPNYGYTF. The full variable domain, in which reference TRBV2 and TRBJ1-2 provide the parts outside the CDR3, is EPEVTQTPSHQVTQMGQEVILRCVPISNHLYFYWYRQILGQKVEFLVSFYNNEISEKSEIFDDQFSVERPDGSNFTLKIRSTKLEDSAMYFCASSRDRGPNYGYTFGSGTRLTVV.

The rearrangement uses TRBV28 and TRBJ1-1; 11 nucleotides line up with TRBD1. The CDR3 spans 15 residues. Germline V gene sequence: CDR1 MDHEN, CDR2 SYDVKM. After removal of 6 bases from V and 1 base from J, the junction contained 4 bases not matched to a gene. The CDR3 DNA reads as TGTGCCAGCAGGGACAGGGGGCGATGGAACACTGAAGCTTTCTTT. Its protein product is CASRDRGRWNTEAFF.

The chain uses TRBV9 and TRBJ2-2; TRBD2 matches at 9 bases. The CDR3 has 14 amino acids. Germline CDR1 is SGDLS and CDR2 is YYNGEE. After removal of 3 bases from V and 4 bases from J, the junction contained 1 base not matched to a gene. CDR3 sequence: CASSGSGGTGELFF. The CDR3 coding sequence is TGTGCCAGCAGCGGTAGCGGGGGCACCGGGGAGCTGTTTTTT.

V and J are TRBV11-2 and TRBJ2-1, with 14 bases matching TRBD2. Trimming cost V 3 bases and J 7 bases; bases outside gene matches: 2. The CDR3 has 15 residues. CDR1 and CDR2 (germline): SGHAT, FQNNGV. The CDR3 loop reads CASSLTSGGGNEQFF. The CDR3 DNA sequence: TGTGCCAGCAGCTTGACTAGCGGGGGGGGTAATGAGCAGTTCTTC.

The CDR3 region is CASRPGQAYEQYF. CDR3 coding DNA: TGTGCCAGCAGACCGGGACAGGCCTACGAGCAGTACTTC. The rearrangement links TRBV27 to TRBJ2-7; 8 positions match TRBD1. CDR3 length: 13 amino acids. In germline, CDR1 is MNHEY, CDR2 SMNVEV (reference sequence). V was pared by 6 bases and J by 2 bases, with 3 bases of the junction left unmatched.